This T cell receptor (beta chain) was profiled in a study of CD4 T cells in relation to SARS-CoV-2 and coronaviruses. Study as a whole: TCR beta CDR3s were sequenced after roughly 10-day antigen culture of PBMCs.

As regards this clone: Its cognate antigen is unknown.

Survey-level TCR-beta sequencing used DNA from CEF-cultured naive and memory CD4+ T cells. Here immunoSEQ multiplex PCR was the method, and the copy in TCRdb shows in-frame clones only, minus some. The profile shows some 32,000 clones, about four fifths of them singletons. More than 7.5 x 10^4 naive or memory CD4+ cells were cultured with CEF peptides for under 12 days. The CDR3 has 15 residues. Germline V CDR1 and CDR2: MDHEN, SYDVKM. V lost 3 bases and J 2 bases, leaving 13 bases between the germline ends. Sequenced input: memory CD4+ T cells from PBMCs, cultured in vitro. The rearrangement uses TRBV28 and TRBJ2-5; D possibly corresponds to TRBD2 (6 bases). The receptor was derived from an adult with COVID-19. The CDR3 loop reads CASSFSGVRQETQYF. The DNA for the CDR3 is TGTGCCAGCAGTTTTTCGGGAGTAAGGCAAGAGACCCAGTACTTC.